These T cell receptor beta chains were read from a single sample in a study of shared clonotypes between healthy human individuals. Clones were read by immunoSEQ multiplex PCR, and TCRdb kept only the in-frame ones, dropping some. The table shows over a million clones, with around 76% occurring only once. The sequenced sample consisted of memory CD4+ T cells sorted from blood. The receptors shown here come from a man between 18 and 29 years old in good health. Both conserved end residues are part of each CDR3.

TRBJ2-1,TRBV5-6,CAVGGFRNEQFF
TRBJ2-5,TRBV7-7,CASSSGLWLAQYF
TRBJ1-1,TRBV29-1,CSVVGGLGDTEAFF
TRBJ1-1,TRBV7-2,CASSLAPVMNTEAFF
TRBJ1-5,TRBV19,CASSGNRDSNQPQHF
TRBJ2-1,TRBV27,CASSNRGSPYNEQFF
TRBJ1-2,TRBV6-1,CASSEAGQAGYGYTF
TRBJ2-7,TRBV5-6,CASSLGRSYEQYF
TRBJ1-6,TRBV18,CASTGTANSPLHF
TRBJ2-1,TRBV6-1,CASSESQGSYNEQFF
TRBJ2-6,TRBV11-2,CASSLKLSGSTGANVLTF
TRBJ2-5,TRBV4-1,CASSQDGTSGRGQETQYF
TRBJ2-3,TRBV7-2,CASSQSGRAPDTQYF
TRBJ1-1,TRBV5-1,CASSLASQVRHTEAFF
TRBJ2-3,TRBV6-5,CASSYVTSTDTQYF
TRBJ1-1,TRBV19,CASSTGVSTEAFF
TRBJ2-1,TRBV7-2,CASSPTRSSNEQFF
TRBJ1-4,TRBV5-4,CASSLISGEKLFF
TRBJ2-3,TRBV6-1,CATTGVTDTQYF
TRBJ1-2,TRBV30,CAWRRQGGRGGYTF
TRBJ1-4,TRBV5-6,CASSLWRNEKLFF
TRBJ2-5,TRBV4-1,CASSQGDRGSETQYF
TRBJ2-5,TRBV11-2,CASSLRLAGAGETQYF
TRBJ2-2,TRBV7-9,CASRAAGINGGELFF
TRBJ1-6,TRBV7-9,CASQGGASSYNSPLHF
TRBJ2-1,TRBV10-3,CAIKWDRGLNEQFF
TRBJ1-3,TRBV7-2,CASSYNPSGNTIYF
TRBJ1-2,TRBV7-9,CASSFTRDSVGYTF
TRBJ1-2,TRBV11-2,CASSSSGDRGYGYTF